This T cell receptor (beta chain) is from a study of shared clonotypes between healthy human individuals. With 4 bases clipped from V and 3 bases from J, the junction kept 4 bases outside the gene matches. The CDR3 is 14 residues long. Germline CDR1 is SGDLS and CDR2 is YYNGEE. TCRdb's table, derived via immunoSEQ multiplex PCR, lists solely in-frame clones and lacks some. The sample holds 75,000 to 100,000 clones, less than 50% seen once. The J gene is TRBJ2-5, the V gene TRBV9; 9 bases align to TRBD2. Sequenced sample: PBMCs. The source is a woman aged 40 to 55 in good health. Some clones in this sample may be carry-over from other donors' samples. Here the CDR3 reads CASSFSGSEETQYF. In DNA form, the CDR3 reads TGTGCCAGCAGCTTTAGCGGGAGCGAAGAGACCCAGTACTTC.